Listed here are 15 T cell receptor beta chains from one sample, sequenced in a study of identical twins. TCRdb fed the 5' RACE reads into MiXCR, producing one record per CDR3 protein. The sample contains 1.5 million to 2 million distinct CDR3 sequences, roughly 35% of which appear only once. The sequencing sample was made of cord blood. These receptors were obtained from a newborn girl in good health.

The chain couples TRBV5-1 to TRBJ2-3; D not resolved. The V end was cut by 9 bases, the J end by 0 bases, with 14 bases between. The V gene's germline CDR1 is SGHRS and CDR2 YFSETQ. The CDR3 runs 14 residues. CDR3 in DNA: TGCGCCACCCGCGACTTGCCAAGCACAGATACGCAGTATTTT. Its translation: CATRDLPSTDTQYF.

The J gene is TRBJ1-5, the V gene TRBV20-1, with 10 nucleotides matching TRBD1. This CDR3 region has 14 residues. V shed 6 bases and J 4 bases; nucleotides not matched to a gene: 6. Germline V lookup: CDR1 DFQATT, CDR2 SNEGSKA (reference sequence). In DNA form, the CDR3 reads TGCAGTGCGCCGACAGGGGGCATGAATCAGCCCCAGCATTTT. This translates into CSAPTGGMNQPQHF.

This chain joins TRBV20-1 and TRBJ2-3; 8 bases agree with TRBD2. Trimming at V came to 3 bases and at J to 3 bases, leaving 5 bases not matched to a gene. Germline values: CDR1 DFQATT, CDR2 SNEGSKA (reference sequence). This CDR3 is 14 amino acids long. Here the CDR3 reads CSASGRARTDTQYF. The CDR3 coding sequence is TGCAGTGCTAGCGGGAGGGCCCGAACAGATACGCAGTATTTT.

Notes on this clonotype: A much larger clone is a single base away; this may be a read error. The chain carries TRBV6-6 and TRBJ2-7; D gene uncertain. The closer fit of TRBJ2-5 to the DNA end suggests the J call may be wrong. The CDR3 consists of 12 residues. Germline-derived CDR1 and CDR2 are MNHNY and SVGAGI (reference sequence). The CDR3: CASSWIGETQYF. The CDR3 DNA follows: TGTGCCAGCAGTTGGATAGGGGAGACCCAGTACTTC.

This clonotype was seen more than once but under ten times. V usage is TRBV10-3 and J usage is TRBJ2-1; 11 nucleotides line up with TRBD2. The J call is in doubt because the DNA end fits TRBJ2-7 better. CDR1 and CDR2 from the germline V gene are ENHRY and SYGVKD. This CDR3 spans 19 amino acids. The CDR3 here is CAIRDGTSGITPRYNEQYF. DNA for the CDR3: TGTGCCATCAGGGACGGGACTAGCGGTATAACGCCCAGATACAATGAGCAGTACTTC.

The chain links TRBV7-2 to TRBJ1-2, with D maybe TRBD1 (6 bases). Trimming cost V 1 base and J 8 bases, with 14 bases left between them. Germline V gives CDR1 SGHTA, CDR2 FQGNSA. The CDR3 runs 14 residues. CDR3: CASSLEEGGIGYTF. The DNA of the CDR3 is TGTGCCAGCAGCTTAGAGGAGGGGGGAATCGGCTACACCTTC.

V is TRBV27 and J is TRBJ2-3; 8 positions match TRBD1. V lost 5 bases, J lost 4 bases, and 5 bases stayed unmatched. The CDR3 sequence is 14 residues long. Germline V CDR1 and CDR2: MNHEY, SMNVEV (reference sequence). CDR3 protein: CASSGGQGPDTQYF. DNA for the CDR3: TGTGCCAGCAGTGGTGGACAGGGCCCAGATACGCAGTATTTT.

This clonotype was detected only a few times. The chain is built from TRBV30 and TRBJ2-5, with 11 bases identical to TRBD2. The end of the DNA is better explained by TRBJ2-7, so the J call may be wrong. The CDR3 is 12 residues long. Looked up from germline, CDR1 is GTSNPN and CDR2 is SVGIG (reference sequence). The CDR3 DNA reads as TGTGCCTGCGCTAGCGGGGGGCACGAGCAGTACTTC. Protein sequence: CACASGGHEQYF.

This clonotype showed up just a few times. The chain carries TRBV7-2 and TRBJ2-4, with 7 bases aligning to TRBD1. This CDR3 has 18 residues. Germline-derived CDR1 and CDR2 are SGHTA and FQGNSA. With V trimmed by 5 bases and J by 5 bases, 18 bases remained unmatched. The DNA of the CDR3 is TGTGCCAGCAGCCTCATATCCCGAATACAGGGGTGGGAAAACATTCAGTACTTC. It codes for CASSLISRIQGWENIQYF.

This clonotype was found a few times. DNA of the CDR3: TGTGCCAGCAGCGATTACAGGGGCTCCTACGAGCAGTACTTC. Protein sequence: CASSDYRGSYEQYF. This chain connects TRBV25-1 to TRBJ2-7; 7 nucleotides match TRBD1. The CDR3 has 14 residues. Germline values: CDR1 MGHDK, CDR2 SYGVNS. Unmatched junction bases numbered 5, after V lost 6 bases and J lost 0 bases.

This clonotype was counted a few times. The chain combines TRBV20-1 with TRBJ1-1; possibly TRBD1 for D (5 bases). The CDR3 sequence is 13 residues long. V was cut by 0 bases and J by 8 bases, with 13 bases left in between. CDR1 and CDR2 from the germline V gene are DFQATT and SNEGSKA (reference sequence). The CDR3 sequence is CSARERGGWEAFF. CDR3 DNA: TGCAGTGCTAGAGAGCGGGGGGGATGGGAAGCTTTCTTT.

The chain employs TRBV3-1 and TRBJ2-4; D is uncertain. Germline V lookup: CDR1 LGHDT, CDR2 YNNKEL (reference sequence). Deletions cut 4 bases from V and 1 base from J, with 11 bases between. This CDR3 is 15 amino acids long. This CDR3 reads CASSLSSSAKNIQYF. In DNA, the CDR3 is TGTGCCAGCAGCCTCTCTAGTAGCGCCAAAAACATTCAGTACTTC.

V and J are TRBV15 and TRBJ2-7; the D is unclear. The CDR3 is 13 residues long. Germline CDR1 and CDR2: LNHNV and YYDKDF (reference sequence). Trimming shortened V by 3 bases and J by 7 bases, and 13 bases separated the two germline ends. The CDR3 bases are TGTGCCACCAGCAGGCCGGACCGATTAGAGCAGTACTTC. This translates into CATSRPDRLEQYF.

This rearrangement joins TRBV28 to TRBJ2-3; TRBD1 agrees at 9 bases. The CDR3 is 17 residues long. V trimming: 1 base; J trimming: 2 bases; junction bases outside the gene matches: 7. Germline CDR1 is MDHEN and CDR2 is SYDVKM. CDR3 nucleotides: TGTGCCAGCAGTTTATATGGGAGGACAGGGGACACAGATACGCAGTATTTT. Translating it yields CASSLYGRTGDTDTQYF.

This chain connects TRBV12-3 or TRBV12-4 to TRBJ1-5; the D gene is possibly TRBD1 (6 bases). The length of the CDR3 is 15 residues. The V and J ends lost 6 bases and 3 bases respectively, with 15 bases between them. CDR3 coding DNA: TGTGCCAGCAGCCGCCAAGGACAGTTCAATCAGCCCCAGCATTTT. Its protein product is CASSRQGQFNQPQHF.